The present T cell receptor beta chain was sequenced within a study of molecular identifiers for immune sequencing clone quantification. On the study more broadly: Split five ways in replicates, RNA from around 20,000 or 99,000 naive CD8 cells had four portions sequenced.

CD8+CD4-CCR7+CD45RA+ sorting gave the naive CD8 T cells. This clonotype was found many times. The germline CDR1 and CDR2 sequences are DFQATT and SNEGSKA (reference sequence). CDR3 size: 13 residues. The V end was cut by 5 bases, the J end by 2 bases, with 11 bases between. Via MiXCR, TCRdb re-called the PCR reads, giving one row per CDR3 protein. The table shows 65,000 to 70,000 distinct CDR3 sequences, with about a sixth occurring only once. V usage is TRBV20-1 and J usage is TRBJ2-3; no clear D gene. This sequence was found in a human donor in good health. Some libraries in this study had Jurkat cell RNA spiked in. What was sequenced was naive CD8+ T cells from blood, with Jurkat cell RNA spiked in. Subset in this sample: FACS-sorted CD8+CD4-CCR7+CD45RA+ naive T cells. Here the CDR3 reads CSAYPSNTDTQYF. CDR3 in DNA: TGCAGTGCTTACCCCTCGAACACAGATACGCAGTATTTT.